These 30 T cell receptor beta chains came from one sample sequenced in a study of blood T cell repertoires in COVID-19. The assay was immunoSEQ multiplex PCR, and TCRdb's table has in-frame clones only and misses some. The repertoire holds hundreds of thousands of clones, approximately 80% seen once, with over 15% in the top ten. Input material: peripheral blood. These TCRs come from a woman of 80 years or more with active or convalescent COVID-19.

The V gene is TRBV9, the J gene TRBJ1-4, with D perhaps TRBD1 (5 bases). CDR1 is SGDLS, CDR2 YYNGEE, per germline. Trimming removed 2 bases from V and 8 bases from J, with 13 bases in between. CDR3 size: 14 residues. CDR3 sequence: CASSVGPEGEKLFF. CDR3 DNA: TGTGCCAGCAGCGTCGGACCGGAGGGGGAAAAACTGTTTTTT.

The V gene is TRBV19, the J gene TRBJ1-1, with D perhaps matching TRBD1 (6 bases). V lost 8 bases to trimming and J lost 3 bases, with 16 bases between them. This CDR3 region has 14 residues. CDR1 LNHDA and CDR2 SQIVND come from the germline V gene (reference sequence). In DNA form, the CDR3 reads TGTGCCAGTCGGGCCCATTACAGGGACACTGAAGCTTTCTTT. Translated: CASRAHYRDTEAFF.

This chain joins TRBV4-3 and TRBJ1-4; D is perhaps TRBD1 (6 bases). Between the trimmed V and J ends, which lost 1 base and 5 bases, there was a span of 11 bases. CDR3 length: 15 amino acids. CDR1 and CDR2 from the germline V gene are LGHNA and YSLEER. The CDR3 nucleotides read TGCGCCAGCAGCCAAGTGCGCCAGGGGAATGAAAAACTGTTTTTT. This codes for CASSQVRQGNEKLFF.

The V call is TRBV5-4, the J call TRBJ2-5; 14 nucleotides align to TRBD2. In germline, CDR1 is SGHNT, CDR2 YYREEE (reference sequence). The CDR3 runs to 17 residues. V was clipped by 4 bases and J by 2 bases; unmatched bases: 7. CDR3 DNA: TGTGCCAGCAGCCGAAACGGACTAGCGGGAGGTCAAGAGACCCAGTACTTC. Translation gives CASSRNGLAGGQETQYF.

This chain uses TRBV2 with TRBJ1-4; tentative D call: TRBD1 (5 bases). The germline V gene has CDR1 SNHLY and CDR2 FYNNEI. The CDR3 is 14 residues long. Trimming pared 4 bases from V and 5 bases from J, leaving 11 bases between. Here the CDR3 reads CASSGADRNEKLFF. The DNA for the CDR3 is TGTGCCAGCAGTGGAGCAGACAGAAATGAAAAACTGTTTTTT.

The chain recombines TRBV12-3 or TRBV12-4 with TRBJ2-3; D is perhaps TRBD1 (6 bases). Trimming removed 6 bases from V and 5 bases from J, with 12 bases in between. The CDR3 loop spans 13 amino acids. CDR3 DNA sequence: TGTGCCAGCAGCCGGGGCAGGGGAGATACGCAGTATTTT. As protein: CASSRGRGDTQYF.

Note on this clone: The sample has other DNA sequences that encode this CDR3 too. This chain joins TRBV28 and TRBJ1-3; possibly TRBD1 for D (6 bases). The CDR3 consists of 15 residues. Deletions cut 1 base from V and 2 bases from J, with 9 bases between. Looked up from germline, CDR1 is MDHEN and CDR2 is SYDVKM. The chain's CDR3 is CASSLLAGAGNTIYF. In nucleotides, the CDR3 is TGTGCCAGCAGTTTATTGGCAGGGGCTGGAAACACCATATATTTT.

The CDR3: CASRQAGTGELFF. In DNA, the CDR3 is TGTGCCAGCAGACAAGCAGGGACCGGGGAGCTGTTTTTT. This chain joins TRBV27 and TRBJ2-2; tentatively, D is TRBD1 (5 bases). V dropped 6 bases and J dropped 5 bases, with 10 bases sitting between them. Germline lookup yields CDR1 MNHEY and CDR2 SMNVEV (reference sequence). The CDR3 has 13 amino acids.

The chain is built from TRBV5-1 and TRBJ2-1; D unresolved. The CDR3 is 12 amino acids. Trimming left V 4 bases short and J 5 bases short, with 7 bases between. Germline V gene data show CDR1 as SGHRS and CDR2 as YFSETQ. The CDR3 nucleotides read TGCGCCAGCAGCCTAAACCACAATGAGCAGTTCTTC. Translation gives CASSLNHNEQFF.

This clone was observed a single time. The CDR3 sequence: CASSPTASGHYEQYF. The DNA of the CDR3 is TGTGCCAGCAGCCCGACGGCGAGCGGTCACTACGAGCAGTACTTC. The chain employs TRBV5-4 and TRBJ2-7; TRBD2 might be the D (5 bases). The CDR3 extends over 15 amino acids. The V gene's germline CDR1 is SGHNT and CDR2 YYREEE (reference sequence). V gave up 4 bases and J gave up 3 bases, with 17 bases separating them. The entire variable domain, with the rest obtained from reference TRBV5-4 and TRBJ2-7, is as follows: ETGVTQSPTHLIKTRGQQVTLRCSSQSGHNTVSWYQQALGQGPQFIFQYYREEENGRGNFPPRFSGLQFPNYSSELNVNALELDDSALYLCASSPTASGHYEQYFGPGTRLTVT.

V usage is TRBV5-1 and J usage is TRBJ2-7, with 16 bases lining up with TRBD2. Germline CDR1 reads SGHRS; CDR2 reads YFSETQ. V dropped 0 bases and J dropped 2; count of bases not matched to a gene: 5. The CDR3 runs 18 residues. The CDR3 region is CASSLEFGTSGRAYEQYF. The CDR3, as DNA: TGCGCCAGCAGCTTGGAATTCGGGACTAGCGGGAGGGCCTACGAGCAGTACTTC.

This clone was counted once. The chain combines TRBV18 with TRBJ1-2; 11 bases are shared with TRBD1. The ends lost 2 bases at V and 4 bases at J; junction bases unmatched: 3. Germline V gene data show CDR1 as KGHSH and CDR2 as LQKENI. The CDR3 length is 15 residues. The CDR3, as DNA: TGTGCCAGCTCACCAGGACAGGGGGCTGGCTATGGCTACACCTTC. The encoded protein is CASSPGQGAGYGYTF.

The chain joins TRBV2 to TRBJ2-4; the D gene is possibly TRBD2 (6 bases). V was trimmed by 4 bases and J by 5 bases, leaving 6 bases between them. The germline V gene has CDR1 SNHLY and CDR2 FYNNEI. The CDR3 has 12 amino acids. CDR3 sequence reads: CASSAGENIQYF. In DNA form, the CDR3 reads TGTGCCAGCAGTGCGGGAGAAAACATTCAGTACTTC.

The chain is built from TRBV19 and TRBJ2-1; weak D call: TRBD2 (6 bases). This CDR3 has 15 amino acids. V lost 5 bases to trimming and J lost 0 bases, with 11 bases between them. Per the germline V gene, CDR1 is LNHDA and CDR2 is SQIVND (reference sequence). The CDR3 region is CASSRSGSSYNEQFF. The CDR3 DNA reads TGTGCCAGTAGTCGGAGCGGGTCCTCCTACAATGAGCAGTTCTTC.

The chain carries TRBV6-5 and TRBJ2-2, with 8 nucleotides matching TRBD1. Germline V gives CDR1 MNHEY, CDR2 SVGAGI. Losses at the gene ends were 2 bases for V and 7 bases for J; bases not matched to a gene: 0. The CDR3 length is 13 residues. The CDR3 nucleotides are TGTGCCAGCAGTTACGACAGGGGCGGGGAGCTGTTTTTT. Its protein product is CASSYDRGGELFF.

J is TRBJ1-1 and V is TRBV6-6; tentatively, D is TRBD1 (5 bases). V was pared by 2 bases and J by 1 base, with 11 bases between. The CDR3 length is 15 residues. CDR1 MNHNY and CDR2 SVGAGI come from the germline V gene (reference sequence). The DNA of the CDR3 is TGTGCCAGCAGTTACCGGGGGGGGAGGAACACTGAAGCTTTCTTT. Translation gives CASSYRGGRNTEAFF.

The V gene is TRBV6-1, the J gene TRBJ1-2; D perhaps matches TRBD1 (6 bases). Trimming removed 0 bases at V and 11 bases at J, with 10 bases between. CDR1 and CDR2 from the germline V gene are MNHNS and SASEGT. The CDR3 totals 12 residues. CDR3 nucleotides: TGTGCCAGCAGTGAAGCGAACAGGGATTACACCTTC. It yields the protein CASSEANRDYTF.

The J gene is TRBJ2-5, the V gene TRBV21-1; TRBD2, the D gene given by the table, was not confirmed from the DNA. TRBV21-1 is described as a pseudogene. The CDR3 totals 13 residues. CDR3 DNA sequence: TGTGCCAGCAGCGAGGGACTACCAGAGACCCAGTACTTC. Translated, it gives CASSEGLPETQYF.

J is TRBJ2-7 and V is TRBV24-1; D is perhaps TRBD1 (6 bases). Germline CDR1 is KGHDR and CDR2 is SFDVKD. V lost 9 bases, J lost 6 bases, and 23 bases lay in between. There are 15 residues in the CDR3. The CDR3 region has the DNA TGTGCCACCCCCCGACCTCGACAGGTTCTTGGCGAGCAGTACTTC. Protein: CATPRPRQVLGEQYF.

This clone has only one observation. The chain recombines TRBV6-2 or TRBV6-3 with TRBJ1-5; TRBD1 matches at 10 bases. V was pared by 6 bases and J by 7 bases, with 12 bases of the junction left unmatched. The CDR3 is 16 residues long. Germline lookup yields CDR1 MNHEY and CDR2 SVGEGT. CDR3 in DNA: TGTGCCAGCAGCCGGACAGGGGGAAGAGGTGGGCAGCCCCAGCATTTT. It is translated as CASSRTGGRGGQPQHF.

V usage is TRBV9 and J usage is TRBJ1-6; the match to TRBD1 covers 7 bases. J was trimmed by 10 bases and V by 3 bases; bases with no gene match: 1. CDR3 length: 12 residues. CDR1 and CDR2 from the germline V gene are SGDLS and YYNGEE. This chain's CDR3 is CASSAGGSPLHF. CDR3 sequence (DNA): TGTGCCAGCAGCGCAGGGGGATCACCCCTCCACTTT.

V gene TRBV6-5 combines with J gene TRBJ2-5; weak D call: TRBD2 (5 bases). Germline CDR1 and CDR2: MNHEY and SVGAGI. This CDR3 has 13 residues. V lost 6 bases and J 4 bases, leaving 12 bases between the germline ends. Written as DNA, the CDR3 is TGTGCCAGCAGCCGAGGGTGGGGAGAGACCCAGTACTTC. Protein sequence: CASSRGWGETQYF.

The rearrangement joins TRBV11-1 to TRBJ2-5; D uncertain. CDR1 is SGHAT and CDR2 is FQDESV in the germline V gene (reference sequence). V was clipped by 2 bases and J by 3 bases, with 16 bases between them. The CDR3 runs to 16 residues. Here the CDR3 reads CASSLSVSTREETQYF. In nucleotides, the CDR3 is TGTGCCAGCAGCTTAAGCGTTTCTACCCGTGAAGAGACCCAGTACTTC.

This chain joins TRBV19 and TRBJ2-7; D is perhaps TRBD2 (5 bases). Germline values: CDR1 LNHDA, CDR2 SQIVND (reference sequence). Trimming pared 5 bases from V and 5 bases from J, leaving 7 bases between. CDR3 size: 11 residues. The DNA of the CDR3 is TGTGCCAGTAGTGCGGGCAACGAGCAGTACTTC. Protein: CASSAGNEQYF.

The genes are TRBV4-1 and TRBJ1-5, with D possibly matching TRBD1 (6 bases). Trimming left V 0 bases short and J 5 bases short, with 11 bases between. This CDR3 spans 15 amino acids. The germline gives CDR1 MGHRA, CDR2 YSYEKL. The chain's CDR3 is CASSQDGTPHQPQHF. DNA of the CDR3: TGCGCCAGCAGCCAAGATGGGACACCGCATCAGCCCCAGCATTTT.

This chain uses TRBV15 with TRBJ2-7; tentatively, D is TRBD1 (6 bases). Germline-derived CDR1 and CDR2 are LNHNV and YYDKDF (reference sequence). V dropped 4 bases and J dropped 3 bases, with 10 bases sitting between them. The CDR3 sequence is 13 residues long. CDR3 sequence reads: CATSNRVNYEQYF. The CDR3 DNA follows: TGTGCCACCAGCAACAGGGTGAACTACGAGCAGTACTTC.

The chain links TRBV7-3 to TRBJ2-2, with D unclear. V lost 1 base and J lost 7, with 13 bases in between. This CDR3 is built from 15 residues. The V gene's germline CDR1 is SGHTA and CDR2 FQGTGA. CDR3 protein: CASSLRSGFSGELFF. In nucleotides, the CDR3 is TGTGCCAGCAGCTTAAGATCCGGGTTTAGCGGGGAGCTGTTTTTT.

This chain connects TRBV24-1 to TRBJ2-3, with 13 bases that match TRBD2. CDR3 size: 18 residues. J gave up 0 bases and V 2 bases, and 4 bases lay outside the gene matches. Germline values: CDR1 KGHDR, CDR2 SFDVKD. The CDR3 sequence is CATSDSTGLAGSTDTQYF. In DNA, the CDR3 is TGTGCCACCAGTGATTCAACGGGACTAGCGGGGAGCACAGATACGCAGTATTTT.

Written as DNA, the CDR3 is TGTGCCAGCAGATACGGACAGGCCTACGAGCAGTACTTC. Translation gives CASRYGQAYEQYF. The chain employs TRBV28 and TRBJ2-7; TRBD1 agrees at 7 bases. Germline CDR1 is MDHEN and CDR2 is SYDVKM. The CDR3 runs 13 residues. V lost 6 bases to trimming and J lost 2 bases; unmatched junction nucleotides: 4.

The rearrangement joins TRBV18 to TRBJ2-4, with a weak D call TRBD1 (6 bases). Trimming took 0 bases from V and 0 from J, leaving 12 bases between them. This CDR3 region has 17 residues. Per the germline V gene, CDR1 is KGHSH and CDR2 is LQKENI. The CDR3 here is CASSPPGQGLAKNIQYF. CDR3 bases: TGTGCCAGCTCACCACCTGGTCAGGGGTTAGCCAAAAACATTCAGTACTTC.